The table lists the clone carrying this TCR beta chain with a few counts. The antigen remains unidentified. The CDR3 runs to 16 residues. V was pared by 3 bases and J by 2 bases, with 6 bases of the junction left unmatched. No cell sorting was done before RNA was extracted from the tissue. This sample stems from a study of tumor and adjacent non-tumor tissue in lung cancer. For the study at large: Histology: about twelve adenocarcinoma, a couple of squamous cell carcinoma, 1 small cell lung cancer. General study findings and limits: In normal lung, the top 100 clones were significantly more dominant than in tumor. Significantly higher TCR diversity was found in tumor than normal lung.

The library came from three nested PCR rounds adapted from ARM-PCR protocols. TCRdb called the multiplex PCR reads again in MiXCR, with one record for every CDR3 protein. This table holds under 150,000 distinct CDR3 sequences, approximately 66% found once. This chain joins TRBV12-3 or TRBV12-4 and TRBJ2-3; TRBD2 aligns across 9 bases. The receptor was isolated from a man aged 60 to 75 with small cell lung cancer. Sequenced: lung tumor tissue. CDR3 in DNA: TGTGCCAGCAGTTTTTTAGCGGGAGTATTCACAGATACGCAGTATTTT. Its protein is CASSFLAGVFTDTQYF.